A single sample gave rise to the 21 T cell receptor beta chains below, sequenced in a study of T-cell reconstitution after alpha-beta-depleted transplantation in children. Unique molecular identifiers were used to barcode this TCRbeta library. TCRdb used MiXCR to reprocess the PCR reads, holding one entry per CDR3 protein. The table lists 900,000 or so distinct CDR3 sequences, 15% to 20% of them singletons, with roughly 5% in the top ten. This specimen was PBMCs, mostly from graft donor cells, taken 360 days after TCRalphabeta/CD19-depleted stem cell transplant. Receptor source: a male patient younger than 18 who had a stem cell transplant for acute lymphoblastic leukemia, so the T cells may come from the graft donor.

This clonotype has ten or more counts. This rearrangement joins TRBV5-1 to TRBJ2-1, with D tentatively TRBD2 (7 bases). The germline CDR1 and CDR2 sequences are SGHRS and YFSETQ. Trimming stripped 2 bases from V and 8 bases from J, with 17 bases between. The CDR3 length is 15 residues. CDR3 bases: TGCGCCAGCAGCTTACAGGGAGGGGATAGGGATGAGCAGTTCTTC. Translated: CASSLQGGDRDEQFF. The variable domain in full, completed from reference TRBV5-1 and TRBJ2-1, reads KAGVTQTPRYLIKTRGQQVTLSCSPISGHRSVSWYQQTPGQGLQFLFEYFSETQRNKGNFPGRFSGRQFSNSRSEMNVSTLELGDSALYLCASSLQGGDRDEQFFGPGTRLTVL.

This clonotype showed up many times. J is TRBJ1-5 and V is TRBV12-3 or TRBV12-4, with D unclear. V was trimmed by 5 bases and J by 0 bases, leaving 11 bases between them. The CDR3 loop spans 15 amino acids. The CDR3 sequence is CASSTHRISNQPQHF. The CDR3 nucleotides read TGTGCCAGCAGTACACACAGAATTAGCAATCAGCCCCAGCATTTT.

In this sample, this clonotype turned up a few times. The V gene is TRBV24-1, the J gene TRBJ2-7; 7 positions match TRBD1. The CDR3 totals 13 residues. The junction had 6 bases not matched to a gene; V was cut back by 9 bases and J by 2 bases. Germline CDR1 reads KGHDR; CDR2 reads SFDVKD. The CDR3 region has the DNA TGTGCCACCCCAACGGACAGGACCTACGAGCAGTACTTC. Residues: CATPTDRTYEQYF.

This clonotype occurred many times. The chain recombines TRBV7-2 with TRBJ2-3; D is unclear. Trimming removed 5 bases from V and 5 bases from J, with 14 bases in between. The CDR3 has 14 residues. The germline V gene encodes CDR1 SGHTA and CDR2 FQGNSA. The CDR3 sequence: CASSPRVWGDTQYF. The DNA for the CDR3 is TGTGCCAGCAGCCCACGAGTGTGGGGAGATACGCAGTATTTT.

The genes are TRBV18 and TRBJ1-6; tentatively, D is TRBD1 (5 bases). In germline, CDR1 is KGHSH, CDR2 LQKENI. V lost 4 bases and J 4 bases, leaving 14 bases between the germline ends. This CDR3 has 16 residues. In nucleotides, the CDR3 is TGTGCCAGCTCACAGCCGGGACCGGCTTATAATTCACCCCTCCACTTT. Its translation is CASSQPGPAYNSPLHF.

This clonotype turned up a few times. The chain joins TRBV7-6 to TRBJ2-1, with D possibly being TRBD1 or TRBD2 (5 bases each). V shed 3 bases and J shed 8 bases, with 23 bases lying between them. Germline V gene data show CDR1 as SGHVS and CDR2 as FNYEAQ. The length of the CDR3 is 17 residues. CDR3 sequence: CASSFAMGRRIDDEQFF. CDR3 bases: TGTGCCAGCAGCTTCGCTATGGGACGGAGGATTGACGATGAGCAGTTCTTC.

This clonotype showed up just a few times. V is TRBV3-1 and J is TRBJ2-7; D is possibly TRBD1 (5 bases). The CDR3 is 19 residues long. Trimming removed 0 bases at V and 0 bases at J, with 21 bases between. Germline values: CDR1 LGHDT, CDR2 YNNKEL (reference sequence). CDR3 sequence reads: CASSQEVPTGRARSYEQYF. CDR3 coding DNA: TGTGCCAGCAGCCAAGAAGTCCCCACGGGCAGGGCCCGCTCCTACGAGCAGTACTTC.

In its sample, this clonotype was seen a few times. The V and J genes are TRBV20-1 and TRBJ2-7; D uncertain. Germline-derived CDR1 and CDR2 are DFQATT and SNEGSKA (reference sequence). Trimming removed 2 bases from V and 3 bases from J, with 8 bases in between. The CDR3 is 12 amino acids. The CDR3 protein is CSARISSYEQYF. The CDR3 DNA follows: TGCAGTGCTAGAATTAGCAGCTACGAGCAGTACTTC.

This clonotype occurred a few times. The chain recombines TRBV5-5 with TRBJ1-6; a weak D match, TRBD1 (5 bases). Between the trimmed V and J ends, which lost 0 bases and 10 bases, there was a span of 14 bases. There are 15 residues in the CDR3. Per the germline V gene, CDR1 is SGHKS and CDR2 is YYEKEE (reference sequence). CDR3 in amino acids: CASSLATGRRSPLHF. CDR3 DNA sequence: TGTGCCAGCAGCTTGGCCACGGGGCGAAGGTCACCCCTCCACTTT. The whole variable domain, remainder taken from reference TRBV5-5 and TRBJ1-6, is DAGVTQSPTHLIKTRGQQVTLRCSPISGHKSVSWYQQVLGQGPQFIFQYYEKEERGRGNFPDRFSARQFPNYSSELNVNALLLGDSALYLCASSLATGRRSPLHFGNGTRLTVT.

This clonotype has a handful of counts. This CDR3 is CASSLGTAKSYGYTF. The CDR3 nucleotides are TGCGCCAGCAGCTTGGGTACGGCTAAATCTTATGGCTACACCTTC. The V call is TRBV5-1, the J call TRBJ1-2; D gene ambiguous. In germline, CDR1 is SGHRS, CDR2 YFSETQ. The CDR3 has 15 residues. Between the trimmed V and J ends, which lost 0 bases and 5 bases, there was a span of 14 bases.

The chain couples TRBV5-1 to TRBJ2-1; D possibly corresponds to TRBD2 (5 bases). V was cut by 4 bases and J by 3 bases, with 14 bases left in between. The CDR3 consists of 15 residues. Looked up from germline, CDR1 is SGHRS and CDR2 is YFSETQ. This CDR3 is CASSVRVTNYNEQFF. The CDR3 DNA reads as TGCGCCAGCAGCGTGCGGGTGACGAACTACAATGAGCAGTTCTTC. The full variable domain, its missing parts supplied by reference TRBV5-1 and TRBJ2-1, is KAGVTQTPRYLIKTRGQQVTLSCSPISGHRSVSWYQQTPGQGLQFLFEYFSETQRNKGNFPGRFSGRQFSNSRSEMNVSTLELGDSALYLCASSVRVTNYNEQFFGPGTRLTVL.

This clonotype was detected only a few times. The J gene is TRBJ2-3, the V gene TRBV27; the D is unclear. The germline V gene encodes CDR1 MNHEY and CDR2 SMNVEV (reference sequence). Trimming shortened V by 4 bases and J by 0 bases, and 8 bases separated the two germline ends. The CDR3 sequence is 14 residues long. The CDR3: CASSYLASTDTQYF. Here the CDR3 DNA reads TGTGCCAGCAGTTATTTGGCTAGCACAGATACGCAGTATTTT.

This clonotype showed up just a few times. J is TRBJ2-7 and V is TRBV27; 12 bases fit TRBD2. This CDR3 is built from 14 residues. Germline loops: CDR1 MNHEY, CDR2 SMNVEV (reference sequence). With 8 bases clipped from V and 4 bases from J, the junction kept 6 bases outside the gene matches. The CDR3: CASWTSGNIYEQYF. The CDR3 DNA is TGTGCCAGCTGGACTAGCGGGAACATTTACGAGCAGTACTTC.

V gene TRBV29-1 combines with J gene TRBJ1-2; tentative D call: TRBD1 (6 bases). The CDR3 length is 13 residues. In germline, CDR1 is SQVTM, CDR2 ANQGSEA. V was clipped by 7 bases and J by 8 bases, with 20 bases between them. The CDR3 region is CSARQATSRGYTF. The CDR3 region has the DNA TGCAGCGCCCGACAGGCTACATCGCGGGGCTACACCTTC.

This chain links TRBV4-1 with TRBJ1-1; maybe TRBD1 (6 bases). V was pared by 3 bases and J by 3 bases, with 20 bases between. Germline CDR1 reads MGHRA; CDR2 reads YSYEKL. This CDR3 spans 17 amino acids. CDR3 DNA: TGCGCCAGCAGCCAGCAACCCCCCAGGGGCGCTTACACTGAAGCTTTCTTT. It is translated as CASSQQPPRGAYTEAFF.

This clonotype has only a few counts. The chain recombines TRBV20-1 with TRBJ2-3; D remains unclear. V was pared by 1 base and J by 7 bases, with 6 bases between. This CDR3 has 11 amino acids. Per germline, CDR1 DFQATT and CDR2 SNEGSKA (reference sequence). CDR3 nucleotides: TGCAGTGCTAGAGTCCCCCATACGCAGTATTTT. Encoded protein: CSARVPHTQYF.

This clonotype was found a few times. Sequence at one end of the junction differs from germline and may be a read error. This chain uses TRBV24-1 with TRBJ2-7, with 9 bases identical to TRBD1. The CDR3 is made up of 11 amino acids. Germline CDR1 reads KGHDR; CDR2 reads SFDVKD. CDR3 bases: TGTGCCACCAGAGACCGGGACAGGGCCGTCTTC. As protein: CATRDRDRAVF.

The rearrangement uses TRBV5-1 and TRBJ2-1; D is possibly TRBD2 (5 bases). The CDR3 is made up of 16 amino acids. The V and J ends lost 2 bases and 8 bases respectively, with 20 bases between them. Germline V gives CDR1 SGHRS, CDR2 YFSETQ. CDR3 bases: TGCGCCAGCAGCTTCCCCCGAGGAGGCTCCTTGGATGAGCAGTTCTTC. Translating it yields CASSFPRGGSLDEQFF.

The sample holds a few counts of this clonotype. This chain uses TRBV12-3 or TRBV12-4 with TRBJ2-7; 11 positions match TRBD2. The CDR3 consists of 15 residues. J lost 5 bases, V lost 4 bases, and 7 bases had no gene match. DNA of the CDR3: TGTGCCAGCAGTTCCCTAGCGGGAGGATTCCACGAGCAGTACTTC. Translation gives CASSSLAGGFHEQYF.

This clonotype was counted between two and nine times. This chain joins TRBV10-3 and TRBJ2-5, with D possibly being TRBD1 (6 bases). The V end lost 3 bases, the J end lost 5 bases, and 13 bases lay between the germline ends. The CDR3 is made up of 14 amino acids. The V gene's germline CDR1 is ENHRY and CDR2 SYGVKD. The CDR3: CAISEKGVGETQYF. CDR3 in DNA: TGTGCCATCAGTGAAAAGGGGGTGGGGGAGACCCAGTACTTC.

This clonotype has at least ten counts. CDR3 sequence (DNA): TGTGCCACCAGTGATTTACAGGGCTACGAGCAGTACTTC. Translated: CATSDLQGYEQYF. The rearrangement links TRBV24-1 to TRBJ2-7; weak D call: TRBD1 (6 bases). CDR1 and CDR2 from the germline V gene are KGHDR and SFDVKD. CDR3 length: 13 amino acids. V was shortened by 1 base and J by 3 bases, with 6 bases between the two germline ends.